The clone carrying this T cell receptor beta chain has only one observation. The junction departs from the called germline gene at one end, perhaps through a read error. The CDR3 loop spans 12 amino acids. The data belong to a study of blood T cell repertoires in COVID-19. Study-wide background: Spain, Italy and the United States supplied samples that represented acute and convalescent COVID-19.

In the study's own analysis: The authors estimated nucleated cell counts from reference gene primer amplification. This table comes from immunoSEQ multiplex PCR, and its TCRdb copy is limited to in-frame clones, with some not included. That table gives V, J and clone size, and the DNA gave D and trimming. In the table there are some 140,000 clones, roughly 80% of which are singletons. The clonotype was recovered from an elderly man with acute or convalescent COVID-19. J is TRBJ1-2 and V is TRBV12-3 or TRBV12-4, with D possibly TRBD1 on 5 matching bases. The sample consisted of peripheral blood. The CDR3 region is CASSLVRGGAAF. CDR3 DNA: TGTGCCAGCAGTTTGGTACGGGGGGGTGCAGCCTTC.